These T cell receptor beta chains were read from a single sample in a study of monozygotic twins with inflammatory bowel disease. TCRdb reprocessed the 5' RACE reads and keeps a single row for each CDR3 protein, giving no DNA. Here the sample table reports more than 300,000 distinct CDR3 sequences. Sequencing was done on a sample of blood. Receptor source: a human donor with ulcerative colitis or Crohn's disease, or a healthy co-twin of an affected twin (not recorded which). The CDR3 runs from the conserved cysteine through the conserved F or W. Fields, in order: J gene, V gene, CDR3 protein.

j_gene: TRBJ2-1; v_gene: TRBV18; CDR3aa: CASSPERRYNEQFF
j_gene: TRBJ1-4; v_gene: TRBV27; CDR3aa: CASSLTFGEKLFF
j_gene: TRBJ2-7; v_gene: TRBV15; CDR3aa: CATSRVDSYEQYF
j_gene: TRBJ2-2; v_gene: TRBV18; CDR3aa: CASSPDRDTGELFF
j_gene: TRBJ2-1; v_gene: TRBV30; CDR3aa: CAWSKDRVGNEQFF
j_gene: TRBJ2-5; v_gene: TRBV12-3/TRBV12-4; CDR3aa: CASRFRVQETQYF
j_gene: TRBJ1-2; v_gene: TRBV20-1; CDR3aa: CSARDPRRNHNYGYTF
j_gene: TRBJ2-6; v_gene: TRBV9; CDR3aa: CASSPIDRVGSGANVLTF
j_gene: TRBJ2-5; v_gene: TRBV20-1; CDR3aa: CSARVTGGPVRPQETQYF
j_gene: TRBJ2-2; v_gene: TRBV24-1; CDR3aa: CATSDQHRPTGELFF
j_gene: TRBJ2-3; v_gene: TRBV7-2; CDR3aa: CASSPRQVGAAQYF
j_gene: TRBJ1-1; v_gene: TRBV13; CDR3aa: CASSLLGDAANTEAFF
j_gene: TRBJ2-5; v_gene: TRBV6-5; CDR3aa: CASSYSPTAGETQYF
j_gene: TRBJ2-7; v_gene: TRBV6-5; CDR3aa: CASGGTGKEQYF
j_gene: TRBJ1-3; v_gene: TRBV7-8; CDR3aa: CASSSKQGVNGNTIYF
j_gene: TRBJ2-3; v_gene: TRBV4-3; CDR3aa: CASQPGSASTDTQYF
j_gene: TRBJ2-3; v_gene: TRBV9; CDR3aa: CASSVQGGTDTQYF
j_gene: TRBJ2-3; v_gene: TRBV5-1; CDR3aa: CASSVGPPDRTDTQYF
j_gene: TRBJ2-6; v_gene: TRBV27; CDR3aa: CASSLIRGVHAGANVLTF
j_gene: TRBJ2-5; v_gene: TRBV7-9; CDR3aa: CASSYTGLSKRETQYF
j_gene: TRBJ1-2; v_gene: TRBV20-1; CDR3aa: CSAKTGAGGYTF
j_gene: TRBJ2-3; v_gene: TRBV4-3; CDR3aa: CASGMADNTDTQYF
j_gene: TRBJ2-3; v_gene: TRBV7-2; CDR3aa: CASSSTPGAGVTQYF
j_gene: TRBJ2-7; v_gene: TRBV12-3/TRBV12-4; CDR3aa: CASSFAGTYEQYF
j_gene: TRBJ2-7; v_gene: TRBV7-2; CDR3aa: CASSLGLAEQYF
j_gene: TRBJ2-2; v_gene: TRBV2; CDR3aa: CASRQGDTGELFF
j_gene: TRBJ2-7; v_gene: TRBV4-1; CDR3aa: CASSQVGVSEQYF
j_gene: TRBJ2-7; v_gene: TRBV7-8; CDR3aa: CASSQRDRGYEQYF
j_gene: TRBJ2-1; v_gene: TRBV6-2/TRBV6-3; CDR3aa: CAIQRAQEPYNEQFF
j_gene: TRBJ1-1; v_gene: TRBV19; CDR3aa: CATTGGQGRGNTEAFF
j_gene: TRBJ1-5; v_gene: TRBV7-2; CDR3aa: CASSLEANRNQPQHF
j_gene: TRBJ2-7; v_gene: TRBV6-2/TRBV6-3; CDR3aa: CASSYSIHEQYF
j_gene: TRBJ2-2; v_gene: TRBV12-3/TRBV12-4; CDR3aa: CASSFNGSGELFF
j_gene: TRBJ1-6; v_gene: TRBV5-1; CDR3aa: CASSLGDPTSPLHF
j_gene: TRBJ2-5; v_gene: TRBV27; CDR3aa: CASRRRGVQETQYF
j_gene: TRBJ2-7; v_gene: TRBV20-1; CDR3aa: CSAHRGVGEQYF
j_gene: TRBJ2-7; v_gene: TRBV6-2/TRBV6-3; CDR3aa: CASSLRTESYEQYF
j_gene: TRBJ2-7; v_gene: TRBV4-3; CDR3aa: CASSQDAPDPYEQYF
j_gene: TRBJ2-7; v_gene: TRBV29-1; CDR3aa: CSVGALTVREQYF
j_gene: TRBJ1-4; v_gene: TRBV7-9; CDR3aa: CASSFGKTNEKLFF
j_gene: TRBJ2-1; v_gene: TRBV20-1; CDR3aa: CSAYSGGAKYNEQFF
j_gene: TRBJ1-5; v_gene: TRBV7-2; CDR3aa: CASSLSQGYNQPQHF
j_gene: TRBJ2-6; v_gene: TRBV6-2/TRBV6-3; CDR3aa: CASKRRGFIAANVLTF
j_gene: TRBJ2-7; v_gene: TRBV7-2; CDR3aa: CASSSSGSLQYF
j_gene: TRBJ2-5; v_gene: TRBV7-9; CDR3aa: CASSLVPRAETQYF
j_gene: TRBJ2-7; v_gene: TRBV7-9; CDR3aa: CASSPVRGGDTYEQYF
j_gene: TRBJ2-1; v_gene: TRBV11-1; CDR3aa: CASSSKSRKFGTGINEQFF
j_gene: TRBJ2-7; v_gene: TRBV7-2; CDR3aa: CASSFSGSTYEQYF
j_gene: TRBJ2-7; v_gene: TRBV7-2; CDR3aa: CASSPVAGAYEQYF
j_gene: TRBJ2-5; v_gene: TRBV20-1; CDR3aa: CSAAKPGLAEETQYF
j_gene: TRBJ1-1; v_gene: TRBV7-9; CDR3aa: CASSFRNRDEAFF
j_gene: TRBJ2-3; v_gene: TRBV18; CDR3aa: CASSPQQGYTDTQYF
j_gene: TRBJ1-1; v_gene: TRBV20-1; CDR3aa: CSASHGTGIVNTEAFF
j_gene: TRBJ2-3; v_gene: TRBV7-2; CDR3aa: CASRGRGSTSTDTQYF
j_gene: TRBJ1-3; v_gene: TRBV9; CDR3aa: CASSETGPGNTIYF
j_gene: TRBJ1-2; v_gene: TRBV5-1; CDR3aa: CASSQDRDYGYTF
j_gene: TRBJ2-4; v_gene: TRBV10-2; CDR3aa: CASSENFSGGEPKNIQYF
j_gene: TRBJ2-1; v_gene: TRBV20-1; CDR3aa: CSAVHRGNRFF
j_gene: TRBJ2-1; v_gene: TRBV7-2; CDR3aa: CASRSRTKEGSYNEQFF